The rows below give T cell receptor beta chains drawn from one sample of a study of cytomegalovirus exposure and HLA in healthy donors. The assay was immunoSEQ multiplex PCR, and TCRdb's table has in-frame clones only and misses some. Its table records about 210,000 clones. What was sequenced was PBMCs. These receptors originate from a woman aged 30 to 39 in good health and CMV-seropositive. The CDR3 runs from the conserved cysteine through the conserved F or W. The order of the fields is CDR3 length, J gene, D gene, V gene, CDR3 protein, CDR3 DNA. The D gene is left open where the match is weak.

15 | TRBJ1-1 | TRBD1 | TRBV27 | CASRPWDRGNTEAFF | TGTGCCAGCAGACCATGGGACAGGGGGAACACTGAAGCTTTCTTT
14 | TRBJ2-3 | TRBD2 | TRBV25-1 | CASSGGGSADTQYF | TGTGCCAGCAGTGGCGGGGGGAGCGCAGATACGCAGTATTTT
15 | TRBJ2-7 | . | TRBV7-9 | CASSLGQGLSYEQYF | TGTGCCAGCAGCTTAGGGCAGGGCCTCTCCTACGAGCAGTACTTC
16 | TRBJ1-3 | . | TRBV28 | CASSLKQGFSGNTIYF | TGTGCCAGCAGCTTAAAACAGGGATTCTCTGGAAACACCATATATTTT
14 | TRBJ2-7 | TRBD1 | TRBV9 | CASSLGQGSGEQYF | TGTGCCAGCAGCCTGGGACAGGGTTCGGGGGAGCAGTACTTC
15 | TRBJ2-7 | . | TRBV14 | CASSPRQESTYEQYF | TGTGCCAGCAGCCCCCGACAGGAATCTACCTACGAGCAGTACTTC
18 | TRBJ1-1 | . | TRBV27 | CASSFLTLGQGTNTEAFF | TGTGCCAGCAGTTTTTTGACTCTGGGGCAGGGGACAAACACTGAAGCTTTCTTT
14 | TRBJ1-5 | TRBD1 | TRBV6-5 | CASSRTGTNQPQHF | TGTGCCAGCAGTCGGACAGGTACCAATCAGCCCCAGCATTTT
15 | TRBJ2-7 | TRBD1 | TRBV10-1 | CASSDPGTGLNEQYF | TGCGCCAGCAGTGATCCCGGGACAGGGCTGAACGAGCAGTACTTC
14 | TRBJ2-3 | . | TRBV7-7 | CASSSVGGTDTQYF | TGTGCCAGCAGCTCCGTAGGGGGCACAGATACGCAGTATTTT
14 | TRBJ1-1 | TRBD1 | TRBV7-9 | CASSFQDRGTEAFF | TGTGCCAGCAGCTTCCAGGACAGGGGCACTGAAGCTTTCTTT
13 | TRBJ1-4 | . | TRBV9 | CASRGTSNEKLFF | TGTGCCAGCCGTGGGACTTCTAATGAAAAACTGTTTTTT
14 | TRBJ1-1 | . | TRBV28 | CASSLPDRNTEAFF | TGTGCCAGCAGTTTACCGGACAGAAACACTGAAGCTTTCTTT
14 | TRBJ2-5 | . | TRBV4-1 | CASSPQGTSETQYF | TGCGCCAGCAGCCCCCAGGGGACCTCAGAGACCCAGTACTTC
13 | TRBJ1-1 | . | TRBV6-5 | CASSRTVNTEAFF | TGTGCCAGCAGTCGGACTGTCAACACTGAAGCTTTCTTT
16 | TRBJ2-1 | TRBD2 | TRBV19 | CASSIAGAGGLNEQFF | TGTGCCAGTAGTATAGCAGGAGCGGGAGGACTCAATGAGCAGTTCTTC
13 | TRBJ1-1 | . | TRBV18 | CASSPDSGTEAFF | TGTGCCAGCTCACCCGATTCAGGCACTGAAGCTTTCTTT
13 | TRBJ1-1 | TRBD1 | TRBV5-4 | CASSWDRNTEAFF | TGTGCCAGCAGCTGGGACAGGAACACTGAAGCTTTCTTT
15 | TRBJ2-7 | TRBD2 | TRBV6-6 | CASSSGLADSYEQYF | TGTGCCAGCAGCAGTGGACTAGCGGACTCCTACGAGCAGTACTTC
15 | TRBJ2-2 | TRBD2 | TRBV12-5 | CASGFERGGTGELFF | TGTGCTAGTGGTTTCGAGCGGGGGGGCACCGGGGAGCTGTTTTTT
13 | TRBJ1-3 | . | TRBV7-8 | CASGPRSGNTIYF | TGTGCCAGCGGTCCGCGCTCTGGAAACACCATATATTTT
15 | TRBJ2-2 | TRBD1 | TRBV5-1 | CASSLAGGASGELFF | TGCGCCAGCAGCTTGGCAGGGGGCGCCTCCGGGGAGCTGTTTTTT
12 | TRBJ1-1 | TRBD1 | TRBV27 | CASSLGQGEAFF | TGTGCCAGCAGTTTAGGACAGGGTGAAGCTTTCTTT
14 | TRBJ2-7 | . | TRBV11-2 | CASSLQGGPYEQYF | TGTGCCAGCAGCTTACAGGGGGGCCCCTACGAGCAGTACTTC
13 | TRBJ2-7 | TRBD2 | TRBV28 | CASSFGGRGEQYF | TGTGCCAGCAGTTTTGGCGGGAGGGGGGAGCAGTACTTC
14 | TRBJ1-2 | . | TRBV9 | CASSALDRNYGYTF | TGTGCCAGCAGTGCCTTGGACAGAAACTATGGCTACACCTTC
15 | TRBJ2-5 | TRBD1 | TRBV6-1 | CASSVDREVTKTQYF | TGTGCCAGCAGTGTCGACAGGGAAGTTACGAAGACCCAGTACTTC
14 | TRBJ2-7 | TRBD1 | TRBV5-1 | CASSFRDRGYEQYF | TGCGCCAGCAGCTTCCGGGACAGGGGCTACGAGCAGTACTTC
14 | TRBJ1-2 | . | TRBV11-2 | CASSLVAGEYGYTF | TGTGCCAGCAGCTTAGTCGCAGGGGAGTATGGCTACACCTTC
15 | TRBJ1-2 | . | TRBV6-5 | CASSYSNSRNYGYTF | TGTGCCAGCAGTTACTCCAACAGTAGAAACTATGGCTACACCTTC
17 | TRBJ1-2 | TRBD1 | TRBV19 | CASRIPTGTGVVYGYTF | TGTGCCAGTAGGATACCGACCGGGACAGGGGTCGTATATGGCTACACCTTC
13 | TRBJ1-4 | . | TRBV12-5 | CASGSAGSEKLFF | TGTGCTAGTGGTTCAGCAGGATCTGAAAAACTGTTTTTT
18 | TRBJ2-3 | TRBD2 | TRBV4-3 | CASSQLTRGTSGTDTQYF | TGCGCCAGCAGCCAGCTCACAAGGGGGACTAGCGGCACAGATACGCAGTATTTT
15 | TRBJ2-5 | TRBD1 | TRBV5-1 | CASSTGQGAIETQYF | TGCGCCAGCAGCACCGGACAGGGGGCCATAGAGACCCAGTACTTC
14 | TRBJ2-7 | . | TRBV25-1 | CASSEYFTSYEQYF | TGTGCCAGCAGTGAATATTTTACGAGCTACGAGCAGTACTTC
15 | TRBJ1-2 | . | TRBV18 | CASSLLDSEGYGYTF | TGTGCCAGCTCACTATTAGACTCCGAGGGCTATGGCTACACCTTC
15 | TRBJ2-3 | . | TRBV5-1 | CASSSGQFETDTQYF | TGCGCCAGCAGCTCCGGACAGTTTGAAACAGATACGCAGTATTTT
14 | TRBJ2-7 | . | TRBV7-8 | CASSLWDKAYEQYF | TGTGCCAGCAGCTTATGGGACAAAGCCTACGAGCAGTACTTC
14 | TRBJ2-3 | TRBD2 | TRBV4-2 | CASGLADSTDTQYF | TGTGCCAGCGGACTAGCGGATAGCACAGATACGCAGTATTTT
18 | TRBJ2-7 | . | TRBV7-9 | CASSDLGTHLTETYEQYF | TGTGCCAGCAGCGACCTCGGGACACATCTTACCGAAACCTACGAGCAGTACTTC
14 | TRBJ2-5 | TRBD1 | TRBV29-1 | CSVAGQGAGETQYF | TGCAGCGTGGCCGGACAGGGGGCGGGAGAGACCCAGTACTTC
15 | TRBJ2-2 | . | TRBV5-6 | CASSLGPLNTGELFF | TGTGCCAGCAGCTTGGGGCCCTTGAACACCGGGGAGCTGTTTTTT
15 | TRBJ1-1 | . | TRBV13 | CASSLGGGRGTEAFF | TGTGCCAGCAGCTTAGGCGGGGGGAGGGGCACTGAAGCTTTCTTT
14 | TRBJ1-5 | . | TRBV10-3 | CAISQDMGNQPQHF | TGTGCCATCAGCCAAGACATGGGCAATCAGCCCCAGCATTTT